The rows below give T cell receptor beta chains drawn from one sample of a study of cytomegalovirus exposure and HLA in healthy donors. Here immunoSEQ multiplex PCR was the method, and the copy in TCRdb shows in-frame clones only, minus some. This sample has about 130,000 clones, with over 70% found just once. The sample taken for sequencing was PBMCs. The receptors were sampled from a young woman in good health and CMV-seronegative. Each CDR3 is given with its conserved first and last residue. A D gene is named only where the DNA matches it firmly. Size is omitted from some rows. Given values are once, few, many or a class for expanded clones.

TRBJ2-1,.,TRBV4-1,once,TGCGCCAGCAGCCAAGGATCCCCCCGACTTGACGATGAGCAGTTCTTC,CASSQGSPRLDDEQFF
TRBJ2-7,.,TRBV6-1,once,TGTGCCAGCAGTAGAAGCTATTCCTACGAGCAGTACTTC,CASSRSYSYEQYF
TRBJ1-1,.,TRBV5-4,.,TGTGCCAGCAGCGCCGAGGTAACGGACACTGAAGCTTTCTTT,CASSAEVTDTEAFF
TRBJ2-1,TRBD2,TRBV11-2,.,TGTGCCAGCAGTCAACTAGCGGAGCACAATGAGCAGTTCTTC,CASSQLAEHNEQFF
TRBJ1-3,.,TRBV6-5,.,TGTGCCAGCAGTTACTCGAGGAGGGTCGGAAACACCATATATTTT,CASSYSRRVGNTIYF
TRBJ1-2,.,TRBV19,.,TGTGCCAGTAGTCCCGACAGGAACTATGGCTACACCTTC,CASSPDRNYGYTF
TRBJ2-7,TRBD1,TRBV7-9,.,TGTGCCAGCAGCTCCGGACAGGGGATGGACGAGCAGTACTTC,CASSSGQGMDEQYF
TRBJ2-7,TRBD1,TRBV6-5,once,TGTGCCAGCAGTATGACCGGGACAGGGATGGACGAGCAGTACTTC,CASSMTGTGMDEQYF
TRBJ2-1,TRBD2,TRBV4-1,.,TGCGCCAGCAGCCCTCTTGGGCGGGAGGACTACAATGAGCAGTTCTTC,CASSPLGREDYNEQFF
TRBJ1-2,.,TRBV21-1,few,TGTGCCAGCAGCCCATACACCTTC,CASSPYTF
TRBJ2-1,TRBD2,TRBV7-9,once,TGTGCCAGCAGCTTAACGTGGACTAGCGGGAGTGGTGAGCAGTTCTTC,CASSLTWTSGSGEQFF
TRBJ2-7,.,TRBV25-1,.,TGTGCCAGTTCGCCACTCCCGCGGTACTACGAGCAGTACTTC,CASSPLPRYYEQYF
TRBJ2-1,.,TRBV19,.,TGTGCCAGTAGTAGTTGGGAGACCTACAATGAGCAGTTCTTC,CASSSWETYNEQFF
TRBJ2-3,TRBD2,TRBV10-3,.,TGTGCCATCGGGTCTAGCGGCAGTAGCACAGATACGCAGTATTTT,CAIGSSGSSTDTQYF
TRBJ2-3,TRBD2,TRBV29-1,.,TGCAGCGTTGAAGTAGCGGGAGACCCCACAGATACGCAGTATTTT,CSVEVAGDPTDTQYF
TRBJ2-7,TRBD1,TRBV30,.,TGTGCCTGGGGGACAGGGAGGACCTACGAGCAGTACTTC,CAWGTGRTYEQYF
TRBJ1-4,.,TRBV2,.,TGTGCCAGCAAGGTCGCCCGGGCTAATGAAAAACTGTTTTTT,CASKVARANEKLFF
TRBJ2-7,TRBD1,TRBV29-1,.,TGCAGCGCCACCTCCGGCAGGGGGCCAGAGAACCCCTACGAGCAGTACTTC,CSATSGRGPENPYEQYF
TRBJ2-6,TRBD1,TRBV2,.,TGTGCCAGCAGGCCGGGACAGGGTAACTCTGGGGCCAACGTCCTGACTTTC,CASRPGQGNSGANVLTF
TRBJ2-3,TRBD2,TRBV19,.,TGTGCCAGTAGTATCCGGACTAGCGGGCCCACAGATACGCAGTATTTT,CASSIRTSGPTDTQYF
TRBJ1-1,TRBD1,TRBV11-3,.,TGTGCCAGCAGCTCGGACAGGGGCGATGCTGAAGCTTTCTTT,CASSSDRGDAEAFF
TRBJ2-2,TRBD1,TRBV30,.,TGTGCCTGGACAACGAGCCGGACAGGATGGTACACCGGGGAGCTGTTTTTT,CAWTTSRTGWYTGELFF
TRBJ2-5,.,TRBV2,.,TGTGCCAGCACCCTAGCGCGGCAAGAGACCCAGTACTTC,CASTLARQETQYF
TRBJ2-5,.,TRBV5-1,few,TGCGCCAGCAGCTGGAGGGGCGAGGAGGAGACCCAGTACTTC,CASSWRGEEETQYF
TRBJ2-7,TRBD1,TRBV29-1,.,TGCAGCGTGGGACAGGAAAGATACGAGCAGTACTTC,CSVGQERYEQYF
TRBJ1-1,TRBD1,TRBV7-2,.,TGTGCCAGCAGCCCCCGCGACAGGGTGGAAGCTGAAGCTTTCTTT,CASSPRDRVEAEAFF
TRBJ1-1,.,TRBV20-1,.,TGCAGTGCATGGGGGGGATCTGAAGCTTTCTTT,CSAWGGSEAFF
TRBJ2-3,.,TRBV29-1,few,TGCAGCGTGGGGGGTGATTTCACAGATACGCAGTATTTT,CSVGGDFTDTQYF
TRBJ2-1,TRBD2,TRBV11-3,.,TGTGCCAGCAGCCCGGGGAGCGGGAGAGGGGATACTGAGCAGTTCTTC,CASSPGSGRGDTEQFF